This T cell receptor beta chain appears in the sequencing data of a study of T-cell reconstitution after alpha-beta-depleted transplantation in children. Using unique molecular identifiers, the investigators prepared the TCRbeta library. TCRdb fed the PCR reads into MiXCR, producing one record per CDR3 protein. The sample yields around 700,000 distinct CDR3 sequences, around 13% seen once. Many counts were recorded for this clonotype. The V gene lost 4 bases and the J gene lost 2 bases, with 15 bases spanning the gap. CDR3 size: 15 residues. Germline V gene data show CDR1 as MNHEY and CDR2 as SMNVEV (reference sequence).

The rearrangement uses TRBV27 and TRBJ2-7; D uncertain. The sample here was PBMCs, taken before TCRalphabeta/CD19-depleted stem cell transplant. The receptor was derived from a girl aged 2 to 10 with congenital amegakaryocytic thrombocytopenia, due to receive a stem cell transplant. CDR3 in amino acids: CASSSQNTAPYEQYF. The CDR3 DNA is TGTGCCAGCAGTTCCCAAAATACAGCGCCCTACGAGCAGTACTTC.